Listed below are T cell receptor beta chains from one sample, sequenced in a study of cytotoxic CD8 clonotypes in ibrutinib-treated CLL. Here immunoSEQ multiplex PCR was the method, and the copy in TCRdb shows in-frame clones only, minus some. The sample has about 130,000 clones; 70% to 90% are singletons. Sequenced here: PBMCs, sampled after 24 months of ibrutinib treatment. The receptors derive from a human donor with chronic lymphocytic leukemia. The CDR3 runs from the conserved cysteine through the conserved F or W. The D gene is left open where the match is weak. Some rows have no size entry. The others give once, few or many, or a class for an expanded clone.

v_gene: TRBV18
j_gene: TRBJ2-7
d_gene: TRBD1
abundance: .
CDR3nt: TGTGCCAGCTCACCAGCCAAGGGACAGGGGACCTACGAGCAGTACTTC
CDR3aa: CASSPAKGQGTYEQYF

v_gene: TRBV9
j_gene: TRBJ2-3
d_gene: TRBD1
abundance: .
CDR3nt: TGTGCCAGCAGCCCCCACCCAGGGGGTAGGTCTCCAGATACGCAGTATTTT
CDR3aa: CASSPHPGGRSPDTQYF

v_gene: TRBV6-5
j_gene: TRBJ2-7
d_gene: .
abundance: .
CDR3nt: TGTGCCAGCAGCCCCGACAGCACCTACGAGCAGTACTTC
CDR3aa: CASSPDSTYEQYF

v_gene: TRBV7-4
j_gene: TRBJ2-1
d_gene: .
abundance: .
CDR3nt: TGTGCCAGCAGCCAGGAGGAAGGCGGCTCCTACAATGAGCAGTTCTTC
CDR3aa: CASSQEEGGSYNEQFF

v_gene: TRBV15
j_gene: TRBJ2-2
d_gene: .
abundance: .
CDR3nt: TGTGCCACCAGCAGAGATCTGTTAGGGACCGGGGAGCTGTTTTTT
CDR3aa: CATSRDLLGTGELFF

v_gene: TRBV28
j_gene: TRBJ2-2
d_gene: TRBD1
abundance: .
CDR3nt: TGTGCCAGCAGACGCCGACAGGGGGAGACCGGGGAGCTGTTTTTT
CDR3aa: CASRRRQGETGELFF

v_gene: TRBV9
j_gene: TRBJ2-3
d_gene: .
abundance: few
CDR3nt: TGTGCCAGCAGCGCTTCAGGGGGGCAGGGAGATACGCAGTATTTT
CDR3aa: CASSASGGQGDTQYF

v_gene: TRBV18
j_gene: TRBJ2-7
d_gene: .
abundance: once
CDR3nt: TGTGCCAGCTCACCAACGGCAGCGAGCTCCTACGAGCAGTACTTC
CDR3aa: CASSPTAASSYEQYF

v_gene: TRBV7-2
j_gene: TRBJ2-5
d_gene: TRBD1
abundance: few
CDR3nt: TGTGCCAGCAGCCCATTCCCCAGGGGGAAGGAAGGAGAGACCCAGTACTTC
CDR3aa: CASSPFPRGKEGETQYF

v_gene: TRBV6-6
j_gene: TRBJ2-2
d_gene: .
abundance: .
CDR3nt: TGTGCCAGCAGTTACAGTCAGGGGACTTACACCGGGGAGCTGTTTTTT
CDR3aa: CASSYSQGTYTGELFF

v_gene: TRBV7-2
j_gene: TRBJ1-1
d_gene: .
abundance: .
CDR3nt: TGTGCCAGCCAGGGACCGCTAAACACTGAAGCTTTCTTT
CDR3aa: CASQGPLNTEAFF

v_gene: TRBV28
j_gene: TRBJ1-6
d_gene: .
abundance: .
CDR3nt: TGTGCCAGCAGTTCTCTTTTTCCAGCCGCCTCGGCTTCACCCCTCCACTTT
CDR3aa: CASSSLFPAASASPLHF

v_gene: TRBV5-1
j_gene: TRBJ2-7
d_gene: .
abundance: .
CDR3nt: TGCGCCAGCAGCTTGGTGGGTGCTAACCAGGGAACCTACGAGCAGTACTTC
CDR3aa: CASSLVGANQGTYEQYF

v_gene: TRBV7-9
j_gene: TRBJ2-7
d_gene: .
abundance: .
CDR3nt: TGTGCCAGCAGCGCTCGGACACCCTCCTACGAGCAGTACTTC
CDR3aa: CASSARTPSYEQYF

v_gene: TRBV10-3
j_gene: TRBJ1-5
d_gene: .
abundance: .
CDR3nt: TGTGCCATCAGTGAGTCGGACTTAGGGCAGCCCCAGCATTTT
CDR3aa: CAISESDLGQPQHF

v_gene: TRBV5-1
j_gene: TRBJ1-2
d_gene: .
abundance: .
CDR3nt: TGCGCCAGCAGCCGGGAAGGCAGCACACCTGATGGCTACACCTTC
CDR3aa: CASSREGSTPDGYTF

v_gene: TRBV28
j_gene: TRBJ1-4
d_gene: .
abundance: .
CDR3nt: TGTGCCAGCAGTCCCTCGACAGGTATTAATGAAAAACTGTTTTTT
CDR3aa: CASSPSTGINEKLFF

v_gene: TRBV5-1
j_gene: TRBJ2-7
d_gene: TRBD2
abundance: .
CDR3nt: TGCGCCAGCAGCCAGCTTCCGGGACTAGGGAGCTCCTACGAGCAGTACTTC
CDR3aa: CASSQLPGLGSSYEQYF

v_gene: TRBV28
j_gene: TRBJ1-1
d_gene: .
abundance: once
CDR3nt: TGTGCCAGCAGTCCCCCAATAGGGTTAATGAACACTGAAGCTTTCTTT
CDR3aa: CASSPPIGLMNTEAFF

v_gene: TRBV18
j_gene: TRBJ2-4
d_gene: TRBD2
abundance: few
CDR3nt: TGTGCCAGCTCACCCTACACTAGCGACGTAGCCAAAAACATTCAGTACTTC
CDR3aa: CASSPYTSDVAKNIQYF

v_gene: TRBV28
j_gene: TRBJ1-1
d_gene: .
abundance: .
CDR3nt: TGTGCCAGCAGCCTAGACGGTGCGGGCACTGAAGCTTTCTTT
CDR3aa: CASSLDGAGTEAFF

v_gene: TRBV5-4
j_gene: TRBJ1-2
d_gene: .
abundance: few
CDR3nt: TGTGCCAGCAGCTTAGGACAGAGCTATGGCTACACCTTC
CDR3aa: CASSLGQSYGYTF

v_gene: TRBV4-2
j_gene: TRBJ1-5
d_gene: .
abundance: .
CDR3nt: TGTGCCAGCAGCCATGATGGGGATCAGCCCCAGCATTTT
CDR3aa: CASSHDGDQPQHF

v_gene: TRBV4-1
j_gene: TRBJ2-1
d_gene: .
abundance: .
CDR3nt: TGCGCCAGCAGCCCTTCTGGGGCAAGGAGGAATGAGCAGTTCTTC
CDR3aa: CASSPSGARRNEQFF

v_gene: TRBV19
j_gene: TRBJ2-7
d_gene: TRBD1
abundance: .
CDR3nt: TGTGCCACAAATGAGAAAGGGGGCGCAAACCCCTACGAGCAGTACTTC
CDR3aa: CATNEKGGANPYEQYF

v_gene: TRBV11-3
j_gene: TRBJ2-5
d_gene: .
abundance: .
CDR3nt: TGTGCCAGCAGCTTAGGCGGACGGGGACGAGAGACCCAGTACTTC
CDR3aa: CASSLGGRGRETQYF

v_gene: TRBV5-1
j_gene: TRBJ1-1
d_gene: .
abundance: once
CDR3nt: TGCGCCAGCAGCTTGTTTGGGGCTACTGAAGCTTTCTTT
CDR3aa: CASSLFGATEAFF

v_gene: TRBV5-4
j_gene: TRBJ1-4
d_gene: TRBD1
abundance: .
CDR3nt: TGTGCCAGCAGCCAAGACAGGGCAAATGAAAAACTGTTTTTT
CDR3aa: CASSQDRANEKLFF

v_gene: TRBV28
j_gene: TRBJ2-2
d_gene: .
abundance: .
CDR3nt: TGTGCCAGCAGAGCGTCCAGGGGCAGGACCGGGGAGCTGTTTTTT
CDR3aa: CASRASRGRTGELFF

v_gene: TRBV2
j_gene: TRBJ2-5
d_gene: .
abundance: .
CDR3nt: TGTGCCAGCAGTGAAGCAGCTAGGAAAGAGACCCAGTACTTC
CDR3aa: CASSEAARKETQYF

v_gene: TRBV28
j_gene: TRBJ2-2
d_gene: .
abundance: .
CDR3nt: TGTGCCAGCAGTTCCCCACTCACCGGGGAGCTGTTTTTT
CDR3aa: CASSSPLTGELFF

v_gene: TRBV6-1
j_gene: TRBJ1-2
d_gene: .
abundance: .
CDR3nt: TGTGCCAGGGGTCTCATAAAGGGAGGTTATCATGGCTACACCTTC
CDR3aa: CARGLIKGGYHGYTF

v_gene: TRBV5-3
j_gene: TRBJ1-5
d_gene: .
abundance: .
CDR3nt: TGTGCCAGAAGCTTTCAGAGCAATCAGCCCCAGCATTTT
CDR3aa: CARSFQSNQPQHF

v_gene: TRBV4-2
j_gene: TRBJ2-5
d_gene: TRBD1
abundance: .
CDR3nt: TGTGCCAGCAGCCGAGACCTAATAACCGGGACAGGGGGCGGAAAGACCCAGTACTTC
CDR3aa: CASSRDLITGTGGGKTQYF

v_gene: TRBV5-1
j_gene: TRBJ2-7
d_gene: TRBD1
abundance: .
CDR3nt: TGCGCCAGCAGCTTCACAGGGGTTGATAACGAGCAGTACTTC
CDR3aa: CASSFTGVDNEQYF

v_gene: TRBV6-5
j_gene: TRBJ2-7
d_gene: .
abundance: .
CDR3nt: TGTGCCAGCAGTTACCAGTCGGGGCGCGAGCAGTACTTC
CDR3aa: CASSYQSGREQYF

v_gene: TRBV6-1
j_gene: TRBJ1-3
d_gene: .
abundance: .
CDR3nt: TGTGCCAGTAGCCCCAAGTCCTCTGGAAACACCATATATTTT
CDR3aa: CASSPKSSGNTIYF

v_gene: TRBV6-5
j_gene: TRBJ1-1
d_gene: .
abundance: .
CDR3nt: TGTGCCAGCAGCCCACTTCAGAGATATAACACTGAAGCTTTCTTT
CDR3aa: CASSPLQRYNTEAFF

v_gene: TRBV7-2
j_gene: TRBJ2-1
d_gene: .
abundance: once
CDR3nt: TGTGCCAGCAGCTTAGGTATCCTTTACTACAATGAGCAGTTCTTC
CDR3aa: CASSLGILYYNEQFF

v_gene: TRBV6-1
j_gene: TRBJ2-2
d_gene: .
abundance: .
CDR3nt: TGTGCCAGCGGTGACAGGTACACCGGGGAGCTGTTTTTT
CDR3aa: CASGDRYTGELFF

v_gene: TRBV4-1
j_gene: TRBJ2-3
d_gene: TRBD2
abundance: few
CDR3nt: TGCGCCAGCAGCCAAACTTTCGGGACTAGCGGGAACACAGATACGCAGTATTTT
CDR3aa: CASSQTFGTSGNTDTQYF

v_gene: TRBV5-1
j_gene: TRBJ2-7
d_gene: .
abundance: .
CDR3nt: TGCGCCAGCAGCCCAGACATGATCTATGTCAACGAGCAGTACTTC
CDR3aa: CASSPDMIYVNEQYF

v_gene: TRBV19
j_gene: TRBJ1-5
d_gene: .
abundance: .
CDR3nt: TGTGCCAGTAGTATGTCGTCGCAGAACAATCAGCCCCAGCATTTT
CDR3aa: CASSMSSQNNQPQHF

v_gene: TRBV28
j_gene: TRBJ1-2
d_gene: TRBD1
abundance: once
CDR3nt: TGTGCCAGCACCACGGCGCGGACAGGGGAAAACTATGGCTACACCTTC
CDR3aa: CASTTARTGENYGYTF

v_gene: TRBV6-1
j_gene: TRBJ1-1
d_gene: TRBD1
abundance: .
CDR3nt: TGTGCCAGCACCTGGGGACAGGGTGAAGCTTTCTTT
CDR3aa: CASTWGQGEAFF

v_gene: TRBV6-6
j_gene: TRBJ2-2
d_gene: .
abundance: .
CDR3nt: TGTGCCAGCAGTTACTCAGGGGCTACCGGGGAGCTGTTTTTT
CDR3aa: CASSYSGATGELFF

v_gene: TRBV5-1
j_gene: TRBJ2-7
d_gene: .
abundance: .
CDR3nt: TGCGCCAGCAGCTCCCGGGACCGAGGCTACGAGCAGTACTTC
CDR3aa: CASSSRDRGYEQYF

v_gene: TRBV4-3
j_gene: TRBJ2-2
d_gene: TRBD2
abundance: .
CDR3nt: TGCGCCAGCAGCCAAGATAGGAGACTAGCGGGGCGGAACACCGGGGAGCTGTTTTTT
CDR3aa: CASSQDRRLAGRNTGELFF

v_gene: TRBV25-1
j_gene: TRBJ2-3
d_gene: TRBD2
abundance: .
CDR3nt: TGTGCCAGCAGTGAAGGTCAATGGGGGGGAGATACGCAGTATTTT
CDR3aa: CASSEGQWGGDTQYF